Shown below are 23 T cell receptor beta chains from a single sample sequenced in a study of PD-1 blockade in classical Hodgkin lymphoma (dated by TCRdb to the early 2020s). Library prep was done by the immunoSEQ multiplex PCR assay. Sourced from immuneACCESS, this table was stored by TCRdb with only in-frame sequences that have V and J called. A share of the clones is absent; for the studies checked, an unresolved V gene accounts for under half, and the remainder has no known explanation. This sample gives some 6,900 clones in total; about 82% of them show up just once. The top ten clones comprise 46% of the sample. Per the publication, the time point label means: cycle 2 day 1 (C2D1) of nivolumab. All trial patients had relapsed after autologous stem cell transplantation, with cohorts A, B and C differing in prior brentuximab vedotin exposure. The sequenced sample was peripheral blood mononuclear cells (PBMCs), obtained before the second cycle of nivolumab. The receptors stem from a human donor with classical Hodgkin lymphoma.

The rearrangement uses TRBV10-3 and TRBJ1-1, with D perhaps TRBD1 (5 bases). CDR1 is ENHRY and CDR2 is SYGVKD in the germline V gene. Trimming removed 3 bases at V and 8 bases at J, with 13 bases between. This CDR3 has 13 residues. In DNA, the CDR3 is TGTGCCATCAGTGACCCAGGGCAGCTCGAAGCTTTCTTT. The encoded protein is CAISDPGQLEAFF.

With respect to this clone: Its ends do not fully match the called genes, so a read error is possible. Other DNA sequences in this specimen translate into the identical CDR3. The V and J genes are TRBV19 and TRBJ1-5; 7 positions agree with TRBD1. CDR3 length: 15 amino acids. Germline CDR1 and CDR2: LNHDA and SQIVND (reference sequence). CDR3 loop: CASSMRQGGNQPQHF. CDR3 sequence (DNA): TGTGCCAGTAGTATGCGACAGGGTGGGAATCAGCCCCAGCACTTT.

This rearrangement joins TRBV5-1 to TRBJ2-6; no clear D gene. From germline, CDR1 is SGHRS and CDR2 YFSETQ. V gave up 5 bases and J gave up 4 bases, with 7 bases separating them. The CDR3 runs to 13 residues. The CDR3 sequence: CASRMWGANVLTF. In DNA, the CDR3 is TGCGCCAGCAGGATGTGGGGGGCCAACGTCCTGACTTTC.

The V and J genes are TRBV18 and TRBJ1-1; possible D gene TRBD1, 5 bases. The CDR3 sequence is 14 residues long. Germline-derived CDR1 and CDR2 are KGHSH and LQKENI. The V end was cut by 2 bases, the J end by 1 base, with 8 bases between. CDR3 loop: CASSPYGTNTEAFF. As DNA, the CDR3 is TGTGCCAGCTCACCATACGGGACGAACACTGAAGCTTTCTTT. The complete variable domain, with remaining parts taken from reference TRBV18 and TRBJ1-1, reads NAGVMQNPRHLVRRRGQEARLRCSPMKGHSHVYWYRQLPEEGLKFMVYLQKENIIDESGMPKERFSAEFPKEGPSILRIQQVVRGDSAAYFCASSPYGTNTEAFFGQGTRLTVV.

The V and J genes are TRBV10-3 and TRBJ2-1; no firm D call. With 0 bases removed from V and 10 bases from J, the gap between germline ends came to 13 bases. This CDR3 has 14 amino acids. Germline CDR1 ENHRY, CDR2 SYGVKD. The CDR3: CAISESQGFEEQFF. CDR3 nucleotide sequence: TGTGCCATCAGTGAGTCTCAAGGGTTCGAGGAGCAGTTCTTC.

The rearrangement joins TRBV6-6 to TRBJ2-3, with D perhaps TRBD1 (5 bases). The V gene lost 6 bases and the J gene lost 2 bases, with 12 bases spanning the gap. Germline values: CDR1 MNHNY, CDR2 SVGAGI (reference sequence). The CDR3 is made up of 14 amino acids. CDR3 sequence reads: CASRRQQPTDTQYF. In DNA form, the CDR3 reads TGTGCCAGCAGACGACAGCAGCCCACAGATACGCAGTATTTT.

The genes are TRBV7-9 and TRBJ2-7; TRBD1 matches at 8 bases. Germline V gives CDR1 SEHNR, CDR2 FQNEAQ (reference sequence). Losses at the gene ends were 8 bases for V and 0 bases for J; bases not matched to a gene: 6. The CDR3 totals 14 residues. In DNA form, the CDR3 reads TGTGCCAGCGGCCGACAGGGGACCTCCTACGAGCAGTACTTC. Translating gives CASGRQGTSYEQYF. Looking up the rest from reference TRBV7-9 and TRBJ2-7 gives the full variable domain: DTGVSQNPRHKITKRGQNVTFRCDPISEHNRLYWYRQTLGQGPEFLTYFQNEAQLEKSRLLSDRFSAERPKGSFSTLEIQRTEQGDSAMYLCASGRQGTSYEQYFGPGTRLTVT.

The J gene is TRBJ2-7, the V gene TRBV6-1; D unresolved. The V end lost 8 bases, the J end lost 1 base, and 6 bases lay between the germline ends. The length of the CDR3 is 11 residues. Germline-derived CDR1 and CDR2 are MNHNS and SASEGT. As DNA, the CDR3 is TGTGCCAGCCTAAAGTCCTACGAGCAGTACTTC. It specifies CASLKSYEQYF.

This clone was seen once. The chain has TRBV11-3 and TRBJ1-1; a weak D match, TRBD1 (6 bases). CDR1 and CDR2 (germline): SGHNT, YENEEA. Trimming shortened V by 5 bases and J by 1 base, and 8 bases separated the two germline ends. The CDR3 totals 13 residues. CDR3 bases: TGTGCCAGCAGCATGGACAGGAACACTGAAGCTTTCTTT. The encoded protein is CASSMDRNTEAFF. The full variable domain, with the rest looked up from reference TRBV11-3 and TRBJ1-1, is EAGVVQSPRYKIIEKKQPVAFWCNPISGHNTLYWYLQNLGQGPELLIRYENEEAVDDSQLPKDRFSAERLKGVDSTLKIQPAELGDSAVYLCASSMDRNTEAFFGQGTRLTVV.

The J gene is TRBJ1-5, the V gene TRBV14; no definite D call. Germline-derived CDR1 and CDR2 are SGHDN and FVKESK. Trimming cost V 0 bases and J 7 bases, with 7 bases left between them. The length of the CDR3 is 13 residues. The chain's CDR3 is CASSQDHRQPQHF. The CDR3 nucleotides are TGTGCCAGCAGCCAAGATCATAGGCAGCCCCAGCATTTT. Looking up the rest from reference TRBV14 and TRBJ1-5 gives the full variable domain: EAGVTQFPSHSVIEKGQTVTLRCDPISGHDNLYWYRRVMGKEIKFLLHFVKESKQDESGMPNNRFLAERTGGTYSTLKVQPAELEDSGVYFCASSQDHRQPQHFGDGTRLSIL.

The chain has TRBV19 and TRBJ2-7, with 8 positions matching TRBD2. The CDR3 runs to 16 residues. Germline loops: CDR1 LNHDA, CDR2 SQIVND (reference sequence). V lost 6 bases, J lost 2 bases, and 12 bases stayed unmatched. CDR3 sequence: CASSLSGRAFTYEQYF. CDR3 in DNA: TGTGCCAGTAGCCTCTCCGGGAGGGCCTTCACCTACGAGCAGTACTTC.

This sequence joins TRBV14 and TRBJ2-1, with 7 bases identical to TRBD1. V dropped 2 bases and J dropped 9; count of bases not matched to a gene: 7. In germline, CDR1 is SGHDN, CDR2 FVKESK. This CDR3 comprises 14 residues. CDR3 protein: CASSQQRGPGEQFF. CDR3 sequence (DNA): TGTGCCAGCAGCCAACAAAGGGGGCCCGGTGAGCAGTTCTTC.

In DNA form, the CDR3 reads TGTGCCAGCAGCCAAGAGGGTAGACGGTCATACAATGAGCAGTTCTTC. This codes for CASSQEGRRSYNEQFF. The rearrangement uses TRBV4-2 and TRBJ2-1; no reliable D call. V dropped 0 bases and J dropped 4 bases, with 13 bases sitting between them. Germline V gene data show CDR1 as LGHNA and CDR2 as YNFKEQ. CDR3 size: 16 residues.

This chain uses TRBV2 with TRBJ2-7; D gene uncertain. The CDR3 covers 12 residues. The germline gives CDR1 SNHLY, CDR2 FYNNEI. Trimming removed 3 bases at V and 5 bases at J, with 8 bases between. CDR3 sequence reads: CASSEVRDEQYF. CDR3 nucleotide sequence: TGTGCCAGCAGTGAGGTCAGAGACGAGCAGTACTTC.

The rearrangement uses TRBV28 and TRBJ2-5; 8 nucleotides line up with TRBD1. This CDR3 contains 16 residues. Losses at the gene ends were 6 bases for V and 5 bases for J; bases not matched to a gene: 14. CDR1 MDHEN and CDR2 SYDVKM come from the germline V gene. The CDR3 DNA is TGTGCCAGCAGATCCCACCGAACAGGGGGTGGGGAGACCCAGTACTTC. Residues: CASRSHRTGGGETQYF.

The table lists this clone with a count of one. This sequence joins TRBV15 and TRBJ2-5; no firm D call. This CDR3 has 12 residues. Per the germline V gene, CDR1 is LNHNV and CDR2 is YYDKDF (reference sequence). Trimming removed 4 bases at V and 5 bases at J, with 8 bases between. CDR3 amino acids: CATSMRTETQYF. CDR3 DNA sequence: TGTGCCACCAGCATGCGGACGGAGACCCAGTACTTC. The full variable domain, in which reference TRBV15 and TRBJ2-5 provide the parts outside the CDR3, is DAMVIQNPRYQVTQFGKPVTLSCSQTLNHNVMYWYQQKSSQAPKLLFHYYDKDFNNEADTPDNFQSRRPNTSFCFLDIRSPGLGDTAMYLCATSMRTETQYFGPGTRLLVL.

The chain links TRBV11-2 to TRBJ2-3; unclear D gene. Germline-derived CDR1 and CDR2 are SGHAT and FQNNGV. Trimming removed 2 bases at V and 3 bases at J, with 6 bases between. The CDR3 length is 13 residues. CDR3 sequence: CASSLSLTDTQYF. The CDR3 region has the DNA TGTGCCAGCAGCTTATCCCTGACAGATACGCAGTATTTT.

This clone was detected once. The CDR3 DNA is TGTGCCAGTCGCAGGGATAATCAGCCCCAGCATTTT. Its translation is CASRRDNQPQHF. This sequence joins TRBV19 and TRBJ1-5, with a tentative D call TRBD1 (5 bases). CDR1 is LNHDA, CDR2 SQIVND, per germline (reference sequence). V was cut by 8 bases and J by 4 bases, with 9 bases left in between. CDR3 length equals 12 residues. Filled out from reference TRBV19 and TRBJ1-5, the complete variable domain reads DGGITQSPKYLFRKEGQNVTLSCEQNLNHDAMYWYRQDPGQGLRLIYYSQIVNDFQKGDIAEGYSVSREKKESFPLTVTSAQKNPTAFYLCASRRDNQPQHFGDGTRLSIL.

V gene TRBV27 combines with J gene TRBJ2-2; 7 nucleotides line up with TRBD1. The CDR3 consists of 16 residues. The J segment lost 1 base and the V segment lost 3 bases, leaving 5 bases of the junction unmatched. The germline CDR1 and CDR2 sequences are MNHEY and SMNVEV (reference sequence). The CDR3 DNA reads as TGTGCCAGCAGTTTGGACTGGACAGGGAACACCGGGGAGCTGTTTTTT. This sequence encodes CASSLDWTGNTGELFF.

The rearrangement joins TRBV19 to TRBJ2-7, with TRBD1 identical over 7 bases. V lost 4 bases to trimming and J lost 3 bases; unmatched junction nucleotides: 3. This CDR3 has 13 residues. Per the germline V gene, CDR1 is LNHDA and CDR2 is SQIVND (reference sequence). The CDR3 DNA is TGTGCCAGTAGTAAGGGACAGAACTACGAGCAGTACTTC. It codes for CASSKGQNYEQYF.

This clone has just a few counts. CDR3 region: CASSIQQGLEQYF. CDR3 nucleotides: TGTGCCAGCAGCATACAACAGGGTCTCGAGCAGTACTTC. The chain has TRBV7-3 and TRBJ2-7, with TRBD1 as a possible D gene (6 bases). V was cut by 5 bases and J by 6 bases, with 14 bases left in between. Germline CDR1 SGHTA, CDR2 FQGTGA. CDR3 length: 13 amino acids.

The chain links TRBV23-1 to TRBJ1-4, with unresolved D. TRBV23-1 is an ORF, and what it does is uncertain. The V gene lost 1 base and the J gene lost 3 bases, with 6 bases spanning the gap. The CDR3 runs to 14 residues. CDR3 residues: CASSQYSANEKLFF. The CDR3 DNA reads as TGCGCCAGCAGTCAATATAGCGCTAATGAAAAACTGTTTTTT.

V and J are TRBV20-1 and TRBJ2-7; perhaps TRBD2 as D (6 bases). CDR3 length equals 10 residues. The V gene's germline CDR1 is DFQATT and CDR2 SNEGSKA (reference sequence). V gave up 6 bases and J gave up 7 bases, with 10 bases separating them. The CDR3 protein is CSAEGREQYF. The DNA of the CDR3 is TGCAGTGCGGAGGGGCGGGAGCAGTACTTC.